The next 10 T cell receptor beta chains were all read from a single sample in a study of PD-L1 blockade in urothelial cancer. Some clones are missing from TCRdb's copy, which holds only in-frame ones; the method was immunoSEQ multiplex PCR. The profile shows tens of thousands of clones, almost 90% of them singletons. The sample's time point: pretreatment peripheral blood. The starting material was PBMCs, obtained around atezolizumab (anti-PD-L1) treatment. The source is a man aged 60-69 years with urothelial cancer.

The chain is built from TRBV9 and TRBJ2-2; 9 bases fit TRBD2. V lost 2 bases to trimming and J lost 1 base; unmatched junction nucleotides: 3. The CDR3 extends over 16 amino acids. Germline assignment: CDR1 SGDLS and CDR2 YYNGEE. The CDR3 nucleotides are TGTGCCAGCAGCGTGACTAGCGGTTTGAACACCGGGGAGCTGTTTTTT. Translated, it gives CASSVTSGLNTGELFF.

The rearrangement links TRBV2 to TRBJ2-5, with D possibly TRBD2 on 7 matching bases. CDR1 and CDR2 from the germline V gene are SNHLY and FYNNEI. This CDR3 region has 12 residues. Trimming took off 8 bases at V and 4 bases at J, with 11 bases between the two ends. Here the CDR3 reads CASGGAAETQYF. In DNA, the CDR3 is TGTGCCAGCGGGGGGGCAGCAGAGACCCAGTACTTC.

This sequence joins TRBV11-2 and TRBJ1-4; 8 bases line up with TRBD1. Germline CDR1 SGHAT, CDR2 FQNNGV. The CDR3 is 15 residues long. The V and J ends lost 1 base and 5 bases, in that order; junction bases with no gene match: 3. The CDR3 DNA is TGTGCCAGCAGCTTAGTACAGGGGGTCAATGAAAAACTGTTTTTT. Translated: CASSLVQGVNEKLFF. Together with reference TRBV11-2 and TRBJ1-4, the CDR3 gives the full variable domain: EAGVAQSPRYKIIEKRQSVAFWCNPISGHATLYWYQQILGQGPKLLIQFQNNGVVDDSQLPKDRFSAERLKGVDSTLKIQPAKLEDSAVYLCASSLVQGVNEKLFFGSGTQLSVL.

The chain uses TRBV19 and TRBJ2-2, with 10 positions matching TRBD2. V lost 7 bases, J lost 3 bases, and 2 bases stayed unmatched. The CDR3 is made up of 14 amino acids. In germline, CDR1 is LNHDA, CDR2 SQIVND (reference sequence). The DNA of the CDR3 is TGTGCCAGTAATGGACTAGCGGACACCGGGGAGCTGTTTTTT. It specifies CASNGLADTGELFF.

The J gene is TRBJ2-5, the V gene TRBV5-5, with TRBD1 as a possible D gene (6 bases). The CDR3 contains 14 residues. V shed 2 bases and J shed 5 bases, with 13 bases lying between them. Per the germline V gene, CDR1 is SGHKS and CDR2 is YYEKEE (reference sequence). CDR3 sequence: CASSLEGVGETQYF. The CDR3 nucleotides read TGTGCCAGCAGCTTAGAGGGGGTAGGGGAGACCCAGTACTTC.

The rearrangement joins TRBV18 to TRBJ2-3; no clear D gene. CDR3 size: 14 residues. Between the trimmed V and J ends, which lost 0 bases and 2 bases, there was a span of 6 bases. Germline CDR1 and CDR2: KGHSH and LQKENI. The CDR3 reads CASSPPFLTDTQYF. DNA for the CDR3: TGTGCCAGCTCACCACCCTTCCTCACAGATACGCAGTATTTT.

The rearrangement links TRBV20-1 to TRBJ1-2; 7 nucleotides align to TRBD1. The CDR3 spans 11 residues. Germline CDR1 DFQATT, CDR2 SNEGSKA (reference sequence). J lost 13 bases, V lost 2 bases, and 7 bases had no gene match. The CDR3 sequence is CSARSTGDSTF. The CDR3 nucleotides are TGCAGTGCTAGAAGCACAGGGGACAGCACCTTC.

V usage is TRBV9 and J usage is TRBJ2-5; 9 nucleotides match TRBD1. V lost 0 bases, J lost 5 bases, and 2 bases stayed unmatched. Germline V CDR1 and CDR2: SGDLS, YYNGEE. This CDR3 comprises 14 residues. In DNA form, the CDR3 reads TGTGCCAGCAGCGTAGTTGGGACAGGGGAGACCCAGTACTTC. The encoded protein is CASSVVGTGETQYF.

The rearrangement uses TRBV7-2 and TRBJ2-2; D is unresolved. The CDR3 extends over 12 amino acids. CDR1 is SGHTA and CDR2 is FQGNSA in the germline V gene. Trimming left V 4 bases short and J 8 bases short, with 8 bases between. CDR3 in amino acids: CASSWATGELFF. CDR3 nucleotides: TGTGCCAGCAGCTGGGCGACAGGGGAGCTGTTTTTT.

This sequence joins TRBV7-9 and TRBJ2-7; TRBD2 matches 11 bases. This CDR3 spans 15 amino acids. Germline V gene lookup returns CDR1 SEHNR and CDR2 FQNEAQ (reference sequence). V trimming: 5 bases; J trimming: 2 bases; junction bases outside the gene matches: 5. CDR3 in DNA: TGTGCCAGCAGCGGTTGGACTAGCGGGCCCTACGAGCAGTACTTC. Protein: CASSGWTSGPYEQYF.